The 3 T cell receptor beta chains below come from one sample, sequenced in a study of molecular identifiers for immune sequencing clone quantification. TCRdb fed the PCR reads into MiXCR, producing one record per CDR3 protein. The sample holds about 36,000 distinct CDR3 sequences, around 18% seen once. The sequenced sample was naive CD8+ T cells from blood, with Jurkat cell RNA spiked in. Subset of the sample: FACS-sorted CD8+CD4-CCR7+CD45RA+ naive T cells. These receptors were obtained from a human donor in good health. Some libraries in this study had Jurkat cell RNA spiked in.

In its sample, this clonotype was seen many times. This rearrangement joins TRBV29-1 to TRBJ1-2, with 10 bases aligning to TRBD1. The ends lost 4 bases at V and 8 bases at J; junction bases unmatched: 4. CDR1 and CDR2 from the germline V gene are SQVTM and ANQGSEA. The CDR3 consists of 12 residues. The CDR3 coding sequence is TGCAGCGTTGGACAGGGGGCCTTGGGCTACACCTTC. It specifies CSVGQGALGYTF.

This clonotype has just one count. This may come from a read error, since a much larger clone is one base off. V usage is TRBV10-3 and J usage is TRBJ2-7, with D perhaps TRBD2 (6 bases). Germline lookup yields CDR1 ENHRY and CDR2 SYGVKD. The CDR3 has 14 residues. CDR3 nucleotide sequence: TGTACCATCAGTGAGGGAGGCGGGGACTACGAGCAGTACTTC. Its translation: CTISEGGGDYEQYF.

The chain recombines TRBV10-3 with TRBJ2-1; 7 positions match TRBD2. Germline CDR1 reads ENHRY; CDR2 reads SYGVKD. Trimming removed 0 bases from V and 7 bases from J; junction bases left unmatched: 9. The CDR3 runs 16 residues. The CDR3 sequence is CAISESRERFLNEQFF. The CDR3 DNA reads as TGTGCCATCAGTGAGTCGCGGGAGAGATTCTTGAATGAGCAGTTCTTC.